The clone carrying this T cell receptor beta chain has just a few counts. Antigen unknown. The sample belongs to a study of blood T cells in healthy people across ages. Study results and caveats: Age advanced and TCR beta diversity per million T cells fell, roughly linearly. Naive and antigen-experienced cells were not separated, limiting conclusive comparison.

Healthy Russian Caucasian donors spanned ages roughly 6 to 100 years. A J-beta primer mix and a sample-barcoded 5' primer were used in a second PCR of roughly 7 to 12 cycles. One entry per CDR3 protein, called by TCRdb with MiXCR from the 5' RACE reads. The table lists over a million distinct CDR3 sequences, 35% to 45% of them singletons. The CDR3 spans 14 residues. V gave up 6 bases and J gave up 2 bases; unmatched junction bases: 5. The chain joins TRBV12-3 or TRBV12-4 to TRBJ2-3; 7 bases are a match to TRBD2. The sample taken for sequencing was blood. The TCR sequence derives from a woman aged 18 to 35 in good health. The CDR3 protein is CASRERDSTDTQYF. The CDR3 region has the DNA TGTGCCAGCAGGGAGCGGGATTCCACAGATACGCAGTATTTT.